The 32 T cell receptor beta chains below all came from one sample that was sequenced in a study of response to subunit inactivated influenza vaccine. TCRdb re-derived calls from the RT-PCR reads in MiXCR, one entry per CDR3 protein. The table shows about 780,000 distinct CDR3 sequences, with around a sixth occurring only once. The sample here was PBMCs from blood, taken more than 4 days after vaccination. These TCRs come from a man aged 45-65 years who received an inactivated influenza vaccine.

This clonotype has just a few counts. This chain links TRBV5-1 with TRBJ2-5, with 8 nucleotides matching TRBD2. The V gene end was trimmed by 1 base and the J gene end by 2 bases; junction bases not matched to a gene: 7. This CDR3 contains 16 residues. CDR1 is SGHRS, CDR2 YFSETQ, per germline. The CDR3 sequence is CASSLSPGGNQETQYF. The CDR3 coding sequence is TGCGCCAGCAGCTTGTCTCCGGGAGGGAATCAAGAGACCCAGTACTTC.

This chain joins TRBV7-9 and TRBJ2-7, with TRBD2 matching over 8 bases. The CDR3 sequence is 16 residues long. Per the germline V gene, CDR1 is SEHNR and CDR2 is FQNEAQ (reference sequence). V was clipped by 3 bases and J by 1 base; unmatched bases: 8. The CDR3 DNA is TGTGCCAGCAGCTTTTCCCGGGAGGGTAGTTCCTACGAGCAGTACTTC. Translation gives CASSFSREGSSYEQYF.

This clonotype occurred once. This sequence joins TRBV3-1 and TRBJ1-2; D is unclear. CDR1 and CDR2 (germline): LGHDT, YNNKEL (reference sequence). The V gene lost 7 bases and the J gene lost 8 bases, with 17 bases spanning the gap. The CDR3 extends over 13 amino acids. The CDR3 loop is CASNDRAMGGYTF. CDR3 coding DNA: TGTGCCAGCAACGACCGGGCCATGGGGGGCTACACCTTC.

Ten or more counts support this clonotype. The chain combines TRBV6-1 with TRBJ2-7, with TRBD2 as a possible D gene (6 bases). The CDR3 length is 13 residues. CDR1 MNHNS and CDR2 SASEGT come from the germline V gene. Trimming stripped 6 bases from V and 2 bases from J, with 11 bases between. The CDR3 loop reads CASSRGVTYEQYF. CDR3 DNA: TGTGCCAGCAGCCGCGGGGTGACCTACGAGCAGTACTTC.

The chain is built from TRBV11-1 and TRBJ2-7, with 8 bases identical to TRBD1. The CDR3 totals 14 residues. Germline V CDR1 and CDR2: SGHAT, FQDESV (reference sequence). V lost 5 bases to trimming and J lost 4 bases; unmatched junction nucleotides: 7. Here the CDR3 DNA reads TGTGCCAGCAGCGGTCGGGACAGGCTTTACGAGCAGTACTTC. It specifies CASSGRDRLYEQYF.

This chain connects TRBV4-2 to TRBJ1-1; D unclear. The germline V gene has CDR1 LGHNA and CDR2 YNFKEQ. Trimming left V 1 base short and J 0 bases short, with 9 bases between. CDR3 length equals 15 residues. The CDR3 coding sequence is TGTGCCAGCAGCCAAGTTAGGCAGCTGAACACTGAAGCTTTCTTT. Encoded protein: CASSQVRQLNTEAFF.

In its sample, this clonotype was seen a few times. The chain joins TRBV11-2 to TRBJ1-4; 10 positions agree with TRBD1. Germline V lookup: CDR1 SGHAT, CDR2 FQNNGV. The trim removed 2 bases at V and 3 bases at J, leaving 9 bases unmatched. The CDR3 covers 18 residues. The CDR3, as DNA: TGTGCCAGCAGCTTATACGGGACAGGGGCTCTATCTAATGAAAAACTGTTTTTT. It yields the protein CASSLYGTGALSNEKLFF.

The V call is TRBV20-1, the J call TRBJ1-1; 10 bases line up with TRBD1. The length of the CDR3 is 12 residues. In germline, CDR1 is DFQATT, CDR2 SNEGSKA (reference sequence). V was clipped by 1 base and J by 11 bases; unmatched bases: 4. Written as DNA, the CDR3 is TGCAGTGCTAGAGCGGGGGGACAGGGGGCTTTCTTT. Encoded protein: CSARAGGQGAFF.

This clonotype has only a few counts. The chain uses TRBV12-3 or TRBV12-4 and TRBJ2-5; 7 nucleotides line up with TRBD2. V shed 6 bases, J shed 1 base, and the junction held 5 bases outside the gene matches. This CDR3 is built from 14 residues. Here the CDR3 reads CASRSGIIQETQYF. The DNA for the CDR3 is TGTGCCAGCAGGAGCGGGATCATCCAAGAGACCCAGTACTTC.

This clonotype was seen more than once but under ten times. CDR3 nucleotide sequence: TGTGCCAGCAGTTACCGCGCGAGGGATATAATATACAATGAGCAGTTCTTC. This translates into CASSYRARDIIYNEQFF. The gene calls are TRBV6-2 or TRBV6-3 and TRBJ2-1, with D possibly TRBD2 on 5 matching bases. Trimming removed 2 bases at V and 4 bases at J, with 18 bases between. CDR3 length: 17 amino acids. From germline, CDR1 is MNHEY and CDR2 SVGEGT.

The chain has TRBV12-3 or TRBV12-4 and TRBJ2-5, with D unresolved. The CDR3 contains 13 residues. V lost 6 bases and J 5 bases, leaving 13 bases between the germline ends. CDR3 loop: CASSSSMGETQYF. The CDR3 DNA sequence: TGTGCCAGCAGCTCATCCATGGGGGAGACCCAGTACTTC.

Only a few counts were recorded for this clonotype. The J gene is TRBJ2-1, the V gene TRBV5-8; D call uncertain. The CDR3 covers 15 residues. Germline CDR1 reads SGHTS; CDR2 reads YDEGEE. Trimming pared 3 bases from V and 0 bases from J, leaving 10 bases between. CDR3 protein: CASSYLLSSYNEQFF. CDR3 DNA sequence: TGTGCCAGCAGCTATCTCTTGAGCTCCTACAATGAGCAGTTCTTC.

This clonotype was counted between two and nine times. The gene calls are TRBV9 and TRBJ2-5, with 7 bases matching TRBD2. V shed 1 base and J 5 bases; nucleotides not matched to a gene: 11. The CDR3 covers 16 residues. CDR1 SGDLS and CDR2 YYNGEE come from the germline V gene. CDR3 loop: CASSVYAGAIRETQYF. Written as DNA, the CDR3 is TGTGCCAGCAGCGTATATGCGGGAGCCATCCGGGAGACCCAGTACTTC.

The table lists this clonotype with a few counts. V is TRBV5-1 and J is TRBJ2-7, with TRBD1 as a possible D gene (6 bases). Trimming left V 1 base short and J 2 bases short, with 13 bases between. CDR3 size: 15 residues. CDR1 is SGHRS and CDR2 is YFSETQ in the germline V gene. Here the CDR3 reads CASSLSWTVTYEQYF. The CDR3 bases are TGCGCCAGCAGCTTGAGTTGGACAGTGACCTACGAGCAGTACTTC.

A word on this clonotype: Possible read error: a much larger clone is one base away. This chain connects TRBV12-3 or TRBV12-4 to TRBJ2-3; the D is unclear. This CDR3 comprises 14 residues. CDR3 in amino acids: CASTPDSNTDKQYF. In DNA form, the CDR3 reads TGTGCCAGCACCCCCGATAGCAACACAGATAAGCAGTATTTT.

This clonotype showed up just a few times. The chain recombines TRBV20-1 with TRBJ2-5; D may be TRBD2 (5 bases). The CDR3 length is 13 residues. The V end was cut by 4 bases, the J end by 1 base, with 10 bases between. Germline V gene sequence: CDR1 DFQATT, CDR2 SNEGSKA (reference sequence). CDR3 DNA: TGCAGTGCTAAGGACTGGGCCCAAGAGACCCAGTACTTC. It encodes CSAKDWAQETQYF.

The V and J genes are TRBV7-2 and TRBJ1-2; no clear D gene. V shed 5 bases and J shed 7 bases, with 11 bases lying between them. The CDR3 length is 12 residues. The germline CDR1 and CDR2 sequences are SGHTA and FQGNSA. The CDR3 DNA follows: TGTGCCAGCAGCCTACAACCGGGTGGCTACACCTTC. Translated: CASSLQPGGYTF.

This clonotype was seen only a few times. The genes are TRBV28 and TRBJ2-7; the D is unclear. V was pared by 8 bases and J by 1 base, with 6 bases between. The length of the CDR3 is 11 residues. Germline V gene data show CDR1 as MDHEN and CDR2 as SYDVKM. CDR3 amino acids: CASAKSYEQYF. The CDR3, as DNA: TGTGCCAGCGCCAAATCCTACGAGCAGTACTTC.

V gene TRBV20-1 combines with J gene TRBJ2-7, with unresolved D. V lost 1 base, J lost 0 bases, and 13 bases lay in between. Germline loops: CDR1 DFQATT, CDR2 SNEGSKA (reference sequence). The CDR3 is made up of 15 amino acids. CDR3 in DNA: TGCAGTGCTAGAGTTCCCCGGAAGGTCTCCTACGAGCAGTACTTC. Residues: CSARVPRKVSYEQYF.

As for this clonotype: A single base separates this from a much larger clone, so it may be a read error. The rearrangement joins TRBV4-2 to TRBJ2-3, with D perhaps TRBD1 (6 bases). V dropped 1 base and J dropped 4 bases, with 9 bases sitting between them. Germline V gene sequence: CDR1 LGHNA, CDR2 YNFKEQ. CDR3 length: 14 amino acids. The CDR3 loop is CASSQGQAPDTQYF. As DNA, the CDR3 is TGTGCCAGCAGCCAAGGACAGGCTCCAGATACGCAGTATTTT.

This clonotype was detected only a few times. The chain is built from TRBV7-2 and TRBJ2-7, with 9 bases aligning to TRBD2. Per the germline V gene, CDR1 is SGHTA and CDR2 is FQGNSA. The CDR3 is 16 residues long. V lost 1 base, J lost 3 bases, and 7 bases stayed unmatched. CDR3 protein: CASSLVAASGNYEQYF. The CDR3 DNA reads as TGTGCCAGCAGCTTAGTCGCGGCTAGCGGGAACTACGAGCAGTACTTC.

CDR3: CASSPGDRRLRGYTF. In DNA form, the CDR3 reads TGCGCCAGCAGCCCGGGGGACAGACGTTTACGGGGCTACACCTTC. The rearrangement joins TRBV4-3 to TRBJ1-2; 7 bases line up with TRBD1. Germline-derived CDR1 and CDR2 are LGHNA and YSLEER. V gave up 4 bases and J gave up 8 bases; unmatched junction bases: 13. The CDR3 runs 15 residues.

This clonotype has just a few counts. The chain combines TRBV20-1 with TRBJ1-2; D unclear. This CDR3 region has 13 residues. Per germline, CDR1 DFQATT and CDR2 SNEGSKA (reference sequence). Trimming shortened V by 6 bases and J by 5 bases, and 16 bases separated the two germline ends. CDR3 amino acids: CSAPTGRQYGYTF. The CDR3 region has the DNA TGCAGTGCGCCGACGGGCAGGCAGTATGGCTACACCTTC.

This clonotype has only a few counts. V is TRBV5-6 and J is TRBJ2-1; D is undetermined. V was cut by 0 bases and J by 8 bases, with 9 bases left in between. The CDR3 is 13 amino acids. Per the germline V gene, CDR1 is SGHDT and CDR2 is YYEEEE. CDR3 nucleotide sequence: TGTGCCAGCAGCTTGGTAGGGTCCCATGAGCAGTTCTTC. Amino acid sequence: CASSLVGSHEQFF. The variable domain in full, completed from reference TRBV5-6 and TRBJ2-1, reads DAGVTQSPTHLIKTRGQQVTLRCSPKSGHDTVSWYQQALGQGPQFIFQYYEEEERQRGNFPDRFSGHQFPNYSSELNVNALLLGDSALYLCASSLVGSHEQFFGPGTRLTVL.

This clonotype was seen only a few times. This chain connects TRBV7-9 to TRBJ2-3; either TRBD1 or TRBD2 may fit D (5 bases each). Germline loops: CDR1 SEHNR, CDR2 FQNEAQ (reference sequence). V was trimmed by 5 bases and J by 6 bases, leaving 15 bases between them. This CDR3 has 14 residues. The CDR3 coding sequence is TGTGCCAGCAGCCGGGGCCGCTCGAGCGATACGCAGTATTTT. Its protein is CASSRGRSSDTQYF.

The rearrangement joins TRBV28 to TRBJ2-1; no clear D. The germline V gene has CDR1 MDHEN and CDR2 SYDVKM. With 2 bases removed from V and 0 bases from J, the gap between germline ends came to 5 bases. This CDR3 comprises 14 residues. The CDR3 DNA sequence: TGTGCCAGCAGTTTAATTCGCTCCTACAATGAGCAGTTCTTC. The encoded protein is CASSLIRSYNEQFF.

This chain connects TRBV7-2 to TRBJ2-7; 8 positions agree with TRBD2. The CDR3 covers 14 residues. Germline V gene data show CDR1 as SGHTA and CDR2 as FQGNSA. The J segment lost 1 base and the V segment lost 8 bases, leaving 7 bases of the junction unmatched. The CDR3, as DNA: TGTGCCAGCGGGGGACTAGTTGGGTCCTACGAGCAGTACTTC. Protein: CASGGLVGSYEQYF.

This clonotype was observed many times. The rearrangement joins TRBV29-1 to TRBJ2-3; no clear D. The V gene's germline CDR1 is SQVTM and CDR2 ANQGSEA. The CDR3 contains 14 residues. Trimming removed 1 base from V and 1 base from J, with 9 bases in between. DNA of the CDR3: TGCAGCGTTGAAGGGGGTAGGCGCACAGATACGCAGTATTTT. It codes for CSVEGGRRTDTQYF.

The table lists this clonotype with a count of one. The V call is TRBV6-1, the J call TRBJ1-6; D unresolved. The germline V gene has CDR1 MNHNS and CDR2 SASEGT. The V and J ends lost 7 bases and 11 bases respectively, with 24 bases between them. The CDR3 runs 16 residues. CDR3 protein: CASKRPGSTGYTPLHF. The CDR3 nucleotides are TGTGCCAGCAAGAGACCCGGGTCAACGGGATACACACCCCTCCACTTT.

The sample holds a few counts of this clonotype. This chain uses TRBV11-2 with TRBJ2-7; TRBD2 agrees at 11 bases. Unmatched junction bases numbered 3, after V lost 7 bases and J lost 4 bases. Germline V gene data show CDR1 as SGHAT and CDR2 as FQNNGV. The CDR3 has 13 residues. Here the CDR3 reads CASKTSGSYEQYF. The DNA of the CDR3 is TGTGCCAGCAAAACTAGCGGGAGTTACGAGCAGTACTTC.

This clonotype was counted between two and nine times. CDR3 in amino acids: CASSPGGGGQPQHF. For the CDR3, the DNA is TGTGCCAGCTCACCTGGCGGGGGTGGTCAGCCCCAGCATTTT. The chain has TRBV18 and TRBJ1-5, with a possible D match to TRBD1 (5 bases). CDR1 KGHSH and CDR2 LQKENI come from the germline V gene. Between the trimmed V and J ends, which lost 3 bases and 6 bases, there was a span of 12 bases. The CDR3 is 14 residues long.

The chain employs TRBV20-1 and TRBJ1-6; tentatively, D is TRBD1 (6 bases). V lost 3 bases to trimming and J lost 9 bases, with 12 bases between them. Germline CDR1 and CDR2: DFQATT and SNEGSKA (reference sequence). This CDR3 has 13 amino acids. In DNA, the CDR3 is TGCAGTGCTAGGGGGGCAGGGCGTTCACCCCTCCACTTT. Its translation is CSARGAGRSPLHF.